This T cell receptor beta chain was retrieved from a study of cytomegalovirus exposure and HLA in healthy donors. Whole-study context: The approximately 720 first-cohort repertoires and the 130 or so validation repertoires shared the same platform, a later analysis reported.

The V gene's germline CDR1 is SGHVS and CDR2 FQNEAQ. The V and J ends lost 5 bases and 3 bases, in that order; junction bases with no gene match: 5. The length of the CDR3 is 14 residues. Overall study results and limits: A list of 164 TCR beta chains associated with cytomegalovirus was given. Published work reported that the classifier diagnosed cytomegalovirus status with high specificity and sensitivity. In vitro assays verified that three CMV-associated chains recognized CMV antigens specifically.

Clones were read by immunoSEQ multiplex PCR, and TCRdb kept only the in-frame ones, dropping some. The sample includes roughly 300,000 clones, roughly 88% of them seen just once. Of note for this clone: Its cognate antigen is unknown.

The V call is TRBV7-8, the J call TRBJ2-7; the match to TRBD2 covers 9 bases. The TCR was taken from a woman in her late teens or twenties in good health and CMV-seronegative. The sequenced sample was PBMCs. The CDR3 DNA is TGTGCCAGCAGCCGGACTAGCGTCCGCTACGAGCAGTACTTC. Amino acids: CASSRTSVRYEQYF.